Listed here are 24 T cell receptor beta chains from one sample, sequenced in a study of cytomegalovirus exposure and HLA in healthy donors. With 60 Vbeta and 13 Jbeta primers, the PCR was carried out. Produced via immunoSEQ multiplex PCR; TCRdb's table is partial and in-frame only. The data show under 150,000 clones, more than 65% seen once. The sample consisted of PBMCs. These TCRs come from a man between 18 and 35 years old in good health and CMV-seronegative.

This chain links TRBV2 with TRBJ2-5, with a possible D match to TRBD1 (8 bases). Trimming pared 6 bases from V and 9 bases from J, leaving 17 bases between. Germline V gene data show CDR1 as SNHLY and CDR2 as FYNNEI. The CDR3 has 13 amino acids. The CDR3 bases are TGTGCCAGCAGGCTATTACAGGGGGGGGCCCAGTACTTC. It translates to CASRLLQGGAQYF.

The chain links TRBV18 to TRBJ1-1, with 7 nucleotides matching TRBD1. Trimming cost V 6 bases and J 0 bases; bases outside gene matches: 4. The germline V gene encodes CDR1 KGHSH and CDR2 LQKENI. The CDR3 extends over 14 amino acids. CDR3 DNA sequence: TGTGCCAGCTCTCGACAGGGAGTGAACACTGAAGCTTTCTTT. Its protein product is CASSRQGVNTEAFF.

Notes on this clone: A read error may produce the germline difference seen at one junction end. CDR3 bases: TGTTCCAGCAGACTAGGGTCCAGGGAGCTGTTTTTT. Translating gives CSSRLGSRELFF. The V gene is TRBV7-9, the J gene TRBJ2-2; D is possibly TRBD2 (6 bases). This CDR3 is 12 amino acids long. The germline V gene encodes CDR1 SEHNR and CDR2 FQNEAQ (reference sequence).

V and J are TRBV13 and TRBJ1-3; D call uncertain. Per germline, CDR1 PRHDT and CDR2 FYEKMQ (reference sequence). This CDR3 is 12 amino acids long. V shed 5 bases and J shed 7 bases, with 9 bases lying between them. CDR3 protein: CASSLPPNTIYF. The CDR3 nucleotides are TGTGCCAGCAGCCTCCCCCCTAACACCATATATTTT.

This chain uses TRBV29-1 with TRBJ2-1; D unclear. V lost 6 bases to trimming and J lost 8 bases, with 20 bases between them. The CDR3 is made up of 14 amino acids. Germline values: CDR1 SQVTM, CDR2 ANQGSEA. CDR3 DNA sequence: TGCAGCGTGATCCGGGTCACTGGAGCTCATGAGCAGTTCTTC. Translated: CSVIRVTGAHEQFF.

V is TRBV5-1 and J is TRBJ2-3, with D possibly matching TRBD2 (6 bases). CDR1 is SGHRS, CDR2 YFSETQ, per germline. The CDR3 length is 14 residues. The V end lost 6 bases, the J end lost 3 bases, and 14 bases lay between the germline ends. DNA for the CDR3: TGCGCCAGCACCTGGGACTGGAAAACAGATACGCAGTATTTT. It yields the protein CASTWDWKTDTQYF.

The V call is TRBV7-9, the J call TRBJ2-7; TRBD1 might be the D (6 bases). The CDR3 consists of 14 residues. Germline V lookup: CDR1 SEHNR, CDR2 FQNEAQ (reference sequence). Between the trimmed V and J ends, which lost 5 bases and 4 bases, there was a span of 15 bases. CDR3 protein: CASSGRDIRYEQYF. The CDR3 nucleotides read TGTGCCAGCAGCGGCCGGGACATACGATACGAGCAGTACTTC.

The chain uses TRBV5-4 and TRBJ1-6; 10 nucleotides align to TRBD1. V lost 2 bases and J lost 5; bases outside the gene matches: 4. The CDR3 runs to 16 residues. CDR1 and CDR2 (germline): SGHNT, YYREEE (reference sequence). CDR3 sequence reads: CASSFRDRGNNSPLHF. In DNA, the CDR3 is TGTGCCAGCAGCTTTCGGGACAGGGGAAATAATTCACCCCTCCACTTT.

The rearrangement links TRBV14 to TRBJ2-7, with a possible D match to TRBD1 (6 bases). V was shortened by 0 bases and J by 3 bases, with 15 bases between the two germline ends. The CDR3 consists of 16 residues. Germline V gene data show CDR1 as SGHDN and CDR2 as FVKESK. The CDR3 DNA is TGTGCCAGCAGCCAAGATGGGGGCTCACTCTACTACGAGCAGTACTTC. Its translation is CASSQDGGSLYYEQYF.

This clone was seen more than once but under ten times. J is TRBJ2-3 and V is TRBV7-9, with 8 bases aligning to TRBD1. Germline V lookup: CDR1 SEHNR, CDR2 FQNEAQ (reference sequence). V gave up 8 bases and J gave up 2 bases; unmatched junction bases: 9. The CDR3 runs to 15 residues. The CDR3 DNA follows: TGTGCCAGCCAGGGGACAGGCCTTTACACAGATACGCAGTATTTT. Translating it yields CASQGTGLYTDTQYF.

CDR3 sequence (DNA): TGTGCCAGCAGTTTTGACAGGTCCTACGAGCAGTACTTC. This codes for CASSFDRSYEQYF. The genes are TRBV27 and TRBJ2-7, with D possibly TRBD1 on 6 matching bases. CDR3 length: 13 amino acids. Germline CDR1 is MNHEY and CDR2 is SMNVEV (reference sequence). The V and J ends lost 3 bases and 1 base respectively, with 7 bases between them.

The J gene is TRBJ2-3, the V gene TRBV2, with D possibly TRBD2 on 6 matching bases. The length of the CDR3 is 14 residues. Trimming pared 4 bases from V and 6 bases from J, leaving 14 bases between. The V gene's germline CDR1 is SNHLY and CDR2 FYNNEI. The CDR3 reads CASSVGGTVDTQYF. CDR3 nucleotide sequence: TGTGCCAGCAGTGTTGGGGGGACGGTCGATACGCAGTATTTT.

The chain couples TRBV13 to TRBJ1-2; no clear D. Per germline, CDR1 PRHDT and CDR2 FYEKMQ (reference sequence). V lost 5 bases and J lost 4, with 11 bases in between. This CDR3 spans 13 amino acids. The CDR3 nucleotides read TGTGCCAGCAGCCTCGGGGAGAGCTATGGCTACACCTTC. This translates into CASSLGESYGYTF.

This chain uses TRBV7-9 with TRBJ2-2; 11 bases match TRBD2. This CDR3 contains 16 residues. Germline V gene data show CDR1 as SEHNR and CDR2 as FQNEAQ (reference sequence). The V and J ends lost 5 bases and 1 base, in that order; junction bases with no gene match: 3. The CDR3 nucleotides are TGTGCCAGCAGCACAGGGACTAGCGGGAACACCGGGGAGCTGTTTTTT. This sequence encodes CASSTGTSGNTGELFF.

This chain joins TRBV7-9 and TRBJ2-3; D perhaps matches TRBD2 (5 bases). This CDR3 has 14 residues. Germline V gene lookup returns CDR1 SEHNR and CDR2 FQNEAQ (reference sequence). V lost 0 bases and J lost 4, with 8 bases in between. CDR3 sequence: CASSLAGGSDTQYF. The CDR3 DNA reads TGTGCCAGCAGCTTAGCCGGAGGCTCAGATACGCAGTATTTT. Based on the CDR3 plus reference TRBV7-9 and TRBJ2-3, the full variable domain is DTGVSQNPRHKITKRGQNVTFRCDPISEHNRLYWYRQTLGQGPEFLTYFQNEAQLEKSRLLSDRFSAERPKGSFSTLEIQRTEQGDSAMYLCASSLAGGSDTQYFGPGTRLTVL.

As regards this clone: The sample contains more than one DNA sequence encoding this CDR3. Here the CDR3 reads CASSLSGANTGELFF. The CDR3 DNA reads as TGCGCCAGCAGCCTTAGCGGGGCGAACACCGGGGAGCTGTTTTTT. This chain links TRBV5-1 with TRBJ2-2; 8 nucleotides match TRBD2. Germline V lookup: CDR1 SGHRS, CDR2 YFSETQ. V shed 4 bases and J 0 bases; nucleotides not matched to a gene: 2. This CDR3 region has 15 residues.

The V and J genes are TRBV7-8 and TRBJ2-7; maybe TRBD1 (7 bases). This CDR3 has 15 residues. Trimming removed 5 bases from V and 2 bases from J, with 16 bases in between. Germline V CDR1 and CDR2: SGHVS, FQNEAQ. CDR3 sequence (DNA): TGTGCCAGCAGCATTTGGGGGGACAGAACCTACGAGCAGTACTTC. Its protein is CASSIWGDRTYEQYF.

The chain combines TRBV4-1 with TRBJ1-2; no definite D call. Deletions cut 0 bases from V and 1 base from J, with 12 bases between. The CDR3 has 16 amino acids. The V gene's germline CDR1 is MGHRA and CDR2 YSYEKL. CDR3 nucleotides: TGCGCCAGCAGCCAAGATATCGGCGGTTATAACTATGGCTACACCTTC. Translation: CASSQDIGGYNYGYTF.

The chain couples TRBV9 to TRBJ1-1, with a tentative D call TRBD1 (6 bases). V was trimmed by 3 bases and J by 1 base, leaving 13 bases between them. Germline V gene lookup returns CDR1 SGDLS and CDR2 YYNGEE. The CDR3 is 15 residues long. CDR3 residues: CASSALQGKNTEAFF. CDR3 bases: TGTGCCAGCAGCGCCCTTCAGGGGAAGAACACTGAAGCTTTCTTT.

The chain combines TRBV12-5 with TRBJ1-5; 7 bases fit TRBD1. This CDR3 spans 16 amino acids. V shed 3 bases and J 7 bases; nucleotides not matched to a gene: 12. The germline V gene encodes CDR1 LGHNT and CDR2 FRNRAP. The CDR3 loop is CASGLGLTGMGQPQHF. In DNA form, the CDR3 reads TGTGCTAGTGGTTTAGGCCTGACAGGGATGGGGCAGCCCCAGCATTTT.

The gene calls are TRBV7-2 and TRBJ2-5, with D perhaps TRBD2 (5 bases). V was cut by 1 base and J by 4 bases, with 7 bases left in between. The CDR3 loop spans 13 amino acids. Germline V gives CDR1 SGHTA, CDR2 FQGNSA. The DNA for the CDR3 is TGTGCCAGCAGCTTAGGAGGGCTAGAGACCCAGTACTTC. This translates into CASSLGGLETQYF.

V is TRBV6-5 and J is TRBJ2-4, with TRBD1 matching 12 bases. This CDR3 comprises 13 residues. CDR1 MNHEY and CDR2 SVGAGI come from the germline V gene. V trimming: 6 bases; J trimming: 9 bases; junction bases outside the gene matches: 3. CDR3 protein: CASSPGQGAIQYF. The DNA for the CDR3 is TGTGCCAGCAGCCCGGGACAGGGGGCCATTCAGTACTTC.

The chain links TRBV10-3 to TRBJ1-2; a weak D match, TRBD1 (5 bases). Looked up from germline, CDR1 is ENHRY and CDR2 is SYGVKD. Trimming took off 0 bases at V and 10 bases at J, with 15 bases between the two ends. The CDR3 covers 14 residues. CDR3 region: CAISESGQGRYYTF. CDR3 coding DNA: TGTGCCATCAGTGAGTCCGGGCAGGGCCGCTACTACACCTTC.

There are a few counts of this clone. The genes are TRBV7-9 and TRBJ2-1; D is undetermined. This CDR3 comprises 14 residues. Looked up from germline, CDR1 is SEHNR and CDR2 is FQNEAQ (reference sequence). V gave up 1 base and J gave up 7 bases, with 11 bases separating them. The CDR3 bases are TGTGCCAGCAGCTTAGTGATTAGTGGTAATGAGCAGTTCTTC. Protein sequence: CASSLVISGNEQFF.